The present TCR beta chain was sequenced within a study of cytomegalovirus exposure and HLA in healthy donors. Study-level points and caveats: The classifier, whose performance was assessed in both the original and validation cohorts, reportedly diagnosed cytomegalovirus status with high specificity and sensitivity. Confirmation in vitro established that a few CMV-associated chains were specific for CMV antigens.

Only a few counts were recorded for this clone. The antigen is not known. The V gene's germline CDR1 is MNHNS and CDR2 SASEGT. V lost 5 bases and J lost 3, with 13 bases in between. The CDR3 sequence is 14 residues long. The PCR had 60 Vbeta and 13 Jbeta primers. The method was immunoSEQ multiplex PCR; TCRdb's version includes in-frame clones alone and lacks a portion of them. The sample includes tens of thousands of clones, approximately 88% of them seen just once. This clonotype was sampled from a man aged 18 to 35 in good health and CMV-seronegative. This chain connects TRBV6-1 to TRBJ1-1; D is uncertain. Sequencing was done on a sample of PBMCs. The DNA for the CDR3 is TGTGCCAGCAGTCGAAGTTATCAGGACACTGAAGCTTTCTTT. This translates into CASSRSYQDTEAFF.